The rows below give T cell receptor beta chains drawn from one sample of a study of control samples from healthy donors and cancer patients. Here immunoSEQ multiplex PCR was the method, and the copy in TCRdb shows in-frame clones only, minus some. The table shows around 170,000 clones, with roughly 89% occurring only once. Sequenced: blood. Source of these receptors: a woman aged 45-59 years in good health. Both conserved end residues are part of each CDR3. D genes are given only for firm matches. Not all rows give a size; the values are once, few, many and, for expanded clones, a class.

>-|TRBV28|TRBJ1-5|-
CASSLAGGAGNQPQHF
TGTGCCAGCAGTTTAGCGGGGGGCGCGGGCAATCAGCCCCAGCATTTT
>-|TRBV6-6|TRBJ1-2|TRBD1
CASSGRTGYYGYIF
TGTGCCAGCAGTGGCCGGACAGGGTACTATGGCTACATCTTC
>-|TRBV4-1|TRBJ1-1|-
CASSQSPESTEAFF
TGCGCCAGCAGCCAGAGTCCTGAGAGCACTGAAGCTTTCTTT
>-|TRBV29-1|TRBJ2-1|-
CSVVTGGMGEQFF
TGCAGCGTTGTGACCGGGGGCATGGGTGAGCAGTTCTTC
>-|TRBV19|TRBJ2-2|-
CASSQTNTGELFF
TGTGCCAGTAGCCAAACGAACACCGGGGAGCTGTTTTTT
>-|TRBV28|TRBJ2-1|TRBD1
CASSFPPVDRGRDNEQFF
TGTGCCAGCAGTTTCCCCCCCGTAGACAGGGGGCGAGACAATGAGCAGTTCTTC
>-|TRBV5-1|TRBJ2-3|-
CASSLLLPDTQYF
TGCGCCAGCAGCCTGCTGCTTCCAGATACGCAGTATTTT
>-|TRBV28|TRBJ1-2|-
CASSPPPFRGYGYTF
TGTGCCAGCAGCCCCCCACCCTTTAGGGGCTATGGCTACACCTTC
>-|TRBV2|TRBJ2-2|-
CASRQGYTGELFF
TGTGCCAGCAGGCAGGGGTACACCGGGGAGCTGTTTTTT
>-|TRBV6-2/TRBV6-3|TRBJ1-6|-
CASSPSGGPLLHF
TGTGCCAGCAGCCCCAGCGGGGGGCCTCTCCTCCACTTT
>-|TRBV29-1|TRBJ2-3|-
CSVAGRSADTQYF
TGCAGCGTTGCAGGGAGGTCCGCAGATACGCAGTATTTT
>-|TRBV7-8|TRBJ1-5|-
CASSLDGLSNQPQHF
TGTGCCAGCAGCTTAGATGGGCTTAGCAATCAGCCCCAGCATTTT
>-|TRBV4-3|TRBJ1-2|-
CASSQANQGGGYTF
TGCGCCAGCAGCCAAGCGAACCAGGGCGGTGGCTACACCTTC
>-|TRBV27|TRBJ1-2|TRBD1
CASGGGQGGGYTF
TGTGCCAGCGGGGGCGGGCAGGGGGGCGGCTACACCTTC
>-|TRBV9|TRBJ2-3|-
CASSPPEGRTDTQYF
TGTGCCAGCAGCCCCCCCGAGGGTCGCACAGATACGCAGTATTTT
>-|TRBV27|TRBJ2-5|-
CASSHQEGETQYF
TGTGCCAGCAGCCACCAGGAGGGAGAGACCCAGTACTTC
>-|TRBV4-1|TRBJ2-1|TRBD2
CASSQARSSGVPRANEQFF
TGCGCCAGCAGCCAAGCTCGTTCCAGCGGGGTCCCCAGGGCCAATGAGCAGTTCTTC
>once|TRBV7-2|TRBJ2-4|TRBD2
CASSSSTSGLAKNIQYF
TGTGCCAGCAGCTCTTCGACTAGCGGCCTAGCCAAAAACATTCAGTACTTC
>-|TRBV7-9|TRBJ2-2|TRBD1
CASSIRDRGPGELFF
TGTGCCAGCAGCATCCGGGACAGGGGGCCCGGGGAGCTGTTTTTT
>-|TRBV18|TRBJ1-4|-
CASSPPSRIEGNEKLFF
TGTGCCAGCTCACCACCTTCGCGGATCGAGGGTAATGAAAAACTGTTTTTT
>once|TRBV5-1|TRBJ2-5|-
CASTELGGMKYF
TGCGCCAGCACCGAGCTTGGAGGCATGAAGTACTTC
>-|TRBV19|TRBJ2-4|TRBD2
CASSLRNAGTSGNLENIQYF
TGTGCCAGTAGCCTTAGGAACGCCGGGACTAGCGGGAACCTCGAAAACATTCAGTACTTC
>once|TRBV19|TRBJ1-5|-
CASSFHQGPQHF
TGTGCCAGTAGTTTCCACCAGGGGCCCCAGCATTTT
>-|TRBV5-1|TRBJ1-2|TRBD1
CASSFGGQGGGGYTF
TGCGCCAGCAGCTTCGGTGGACAGGGGGGAGGTGGCTACACCTTC
>-|TRBV9|TRBJ2-3|-
CASSVVGAADTQYF
TGTGCCAGCAGCGTGGTAGGGGCTGCAGATACGCAGTATTTT
>-|TRBV7-9|TRBJ1-1|-
CASSLGGDTEAFF
TGTGCCAGCAGCTTAGGGGGCGACACTGAAGCTTTCTTT
>few|TRBV15|TRBJ2-7|TRBD2
CATSSPPGTSGRAYEQYF
TGTGCCACCAGCAGCCCTCCCGGGACTAGCGGGAGGGCCTACGAGCAGTACTTC
>-|TRBV5-1|TRBJ2-2|TRBD2
CASSLLGGGDTGELFF
TGCGCCAGCAGCTTGCTCGGCGGGGGTGATACCGGGGAGCTGTTTTTT
>-|TRBV7-9|TRBJ2-7|-
CASSSIPGASSYEQYF
TGTGCCAGCAGCTCAATTCCGGGAGCAAGCTCCTACGAGCAGTACTTC
>-|TRBV27|TRBJ2-7|-
CASSPRVGEIEQYF
TGTGCCAGCAGTCCCCGGGTGGGAGAAATTGAGCAGTACTTC
>-|TRBV5-1|TRBJ1-4|TRBD1
CASSTRGATNEKLFF
TGCGCCAGCAGCACCAGGGGGGCAACTAATGAAAAACTGTTTTTT
>-|TRBV5-1|TRBJ2-1|TRBD2
CASSSLAASSYNEQFF
TGCGCCAGCAGCTCACTAGCGGCCAGCTCCTACAATGAGCAGTTCTTC
>once|TRBV5-6|TRBJ1-2|TRBD1
CASSIPSQGLHGYTF
TGTGCCAGCAGCATCCCCTCACAGGGGTTACATGGCTACACCTTC